Below, one T cell receptor beta chain is given with its context. What this receptor recognizes is not known. The CDR3 does not close with the conserved phenylalanine or tryptophan, likely indicating a read error. The intended sense of this specimen's time point label: blood at routine non-recurrence follow-up after resection. TCR sequencing used whole RNA extracted from tumor and nontumor lung tissue, or from cryopreserved PBMC samples, without cell sorting. Only patients with enough RNA available from two or more tumor regions were chosen for TCR sequencing. The record originates from a study of spatial heterogeneity in lung cancer (dated by TCRdb to about 2019). Regarding the research as a whole: The donors were more than 60 patients from the lung TRACERx cohort who had early-stage, untreated non-small cell lung cancer. In the raw uncorrected reads, each unique combination of TCR and UMI appeared more than ten times on average. Both alpha and beta chains were TCR-sequenced in samples taken at surgery, namely 220 tumor regions, 64 matched nontumor lung samples and around 53 PBMC samples. Follow-up PBMC samples were sequenced whenever the samples were available, and the median time to follow-up was roughly two years after resection. Beta-chain transcripts were consistently detected in greater numbers than alpha-chain transcripts, which likely reflected higher beta-chain transcript abundance. In non-small cell lung cancer, the study quantitatively compared TCR alpha and beta repertoires across several tumor regions, matched nontumor lung, and blood. The study linked features of the TCR repertoire to counts of nonsynonymous mutations, which were determined by whole-exome sequencing of tumor tissue. General study outcomes and caveats: Only approximately 15 patients were included in the comparisons of baseline and follow-up blood repertoires. Confirming at a functional level the hypothesis that regional TCRs recognize regional mutations was considered to require additional single-cell paired TCR alpha and beta sequencing. Ubiquitous expanded tumor TCRs were detected in blood more often at tumor resection than at routine follow-up.

Library construction relied on 5' RACE. The sequencing machine was a NextSeq 500. To allow correction of PCR and sequencing errors, the TCR library protocol tagged every TCR cDNA molecule with a unique molecular identifier. The source study handled its data this way. TCR identification, UMI-based error correction and CDR3 extraction were performed with Decombinator tools. TCRs above a frequency of 2 per 1,000, corresponding to the top 1% of the tumor frequency distribution, were defined as expanded. Rényi diversity was computed with the R vegan package after subsampling each repertoire 100 times to 5,000 TCRs. CDR3 similarity networks were constructed using string-kernel similarity of amino acid triplets, with links drawn between CDR3s whose pairwise similarity was above 0.82. TCRdb reprocessed the public reads (quality trimming at Q25 with fastp, clone calling with MiXCR) and kept in-frame beta chains. Rows matching on CDR3 protein sequence are summarized as one entry with the most common DNA and genes. What appears here as the V and J calls and clone size reflects TCRdb's work, not the paper's. The table for this sample lists 20,000 to 30,000 distinct CDR3 sequences; 6% of them were counted only once. More than 20% of the sample rests with the top ten.

Inclusive of both ends, the CDR3 amounts to 14 amino acids. Of the read, only the CDR3 DNA is kept; its 42 bases are in frame from base 1. V was cut back by 5 bases and J by 0 bases, leaving a gap of 10 bases between them. Reading the germline V gene gives CDR1 MNHNS and CDR2 SASEGT. This chain joins TRBV6-1 to TRBJ1-1; the D gene cannot be named for sure. The sequence was obtained from a male donor with early-stage non-small cell lung cancer. The source material was PBMCs, sampled at follow-up. The DNA sequence follows: TGTGCCAGCAGTTGGTGGCAGATGAACACTGAAGCTTTCTCT. The translation is CASSWWQMNTEAFS.